This T cell receptor beta chain was sequenced during a study of shared clonotypes between healthy human individuals. On this clone itself: The identical CDR3 is also encoded by other nucleotide sequences in the sample.

Deep was the level at which the assay was run. Measured with immunoSEQ multiplex PCR; TCRdb has only the in-frame clones, and not every one. The sample yields 800,000 to 950,000 clones, just over 95% seen once. The germline V and J ends were trimmed by 0 bases and 6 bases, with 10 bases remaining between them. The CDR3 runs 13 residues. Per germline, CDR1 SGHRS and CDR2 YFSETQ. The naive CD8 fraction comprised CD45RO-negative cells positively selected for CCR7 and excluded terminally differentiated effector memory CD45RA+ cells. Nashville, Tennessee was home to all donors, who were Caucasian adults. The rearrangement joins TRBV5-1 to TRBJ2-7; tentatively, D is TRBD1 (6 bases). Input material: naive CD8+ T cells sorted from blood. This TCR derives from a man aged 30 to 39 in good health. Here the CDR3 DNA reads TGCGCCAGCAGCTTGGTCAGGGGACGCGAGCAGTACTTC. It encodes CASSLVRGREQYF.